Listed below are T cell receptor beta chains from one sample, sequenced in a study of regulatory T cells. Clones were read by immunoSEQ multiplex PCR, and TCRdb kept only the in-frame ones, dropping some. The sample consists of around 29,000 clones, more than 85% of them appearing once. Input material: conventional CD4+ T cells sorted from blood. The receptors come from a child aged 2-15 years with CD3G deficiency. The CDR3 runs from the conserved cysteine through the conserved F or W. D genes are given only for firm matches.

CDR3	V	J	D
CAISGVGSGYEQYF	TRBV10-3	TRBJ2-7	.
CASSTPRGTGELFF	TRBV19	TRBJ2-2	.
CASSLGFEGYEQYF	TRBV28	TRBJ2-7	.
CASSYSQGVGTEAFF	TRBV6-6	TRBJ1-1	.
CASSQAGSGANVLTF	TRBV4-2	TRBJ2-6	.
CASSQESASGKDGYEQFF	TRBV4-1	TRBJ2-1	TRBD2
CASSQNTADSNQPQHF	TRBV21-1	TRBJ1-5	.
CASSRGQGYTEAFF	TRBV6-1	TRBJ1-1	TRBD1
CASRLAGGNTGELFF	TRBV28	TRBJ2-2	TRBD2
CASKASPGLDYNEQFF	TRBV27	TRBJ2-1	.
CASSPLGQGLDNEQFF	TRBV18	TRBJ2-1	TRBD1
CASSQTGGSGANVLTF	TRBV19	TRBJ2-6	TRBD1
CASSTRTAGLFF	TRBV28	TRBJ1-4	.
CAISERGRTDTQYF	TRBV10-3	TRBJ2-3	.
CASSGIATSGRRSSEQFF	TRBV28	TRBJ2-1	TRBD2
CASSDPGMGNYGYTF	TRBV6-1	TRBJ1-2	.
CASSPLAGQGSEQFF	TRBV18	TRBJ2-1	TRBD1
CASSQGSKEGYTF	TRBV7-9	TRBJ1-2	.
CASSSGGVGENEQYF	TRBV28	TRBJ2-7	.
CASSQEQETQYF	TRBV6-1	TRBJ2-5	.
CASSVLAGGTEAFF	TRBV11-2	TRBJ1-1	.
CASSAGQGGNEQYF	TRBV6-1	TRBJ2-7	TRBD1
CASSRQGARTEAFF	TRBV10-2	TRBJ1-1	TRBD1
CASTSERGAQPQHF	TRBV27	TRBJ1-5	.
CASRRFFNQPQHF	TRBV28	TRBJ1-5	.
CASSPHRDRGHEQYF	TRBV28	TRBJ2-7	TRBD1
CANRASGGGEQFF	TRBV6-1	TRBJ2-1	TRBD2
CASSPLGEQFF	TRBV7-9	TRBJ2-1	.